This record looks at one TCR beta chain sequence and its context. Its antigen is not known. The CDR3 has 14 residues. Germline CDR1 SNHLY, CDR2 FYNNEI. The V end was cut by 3 bases, the J end by 1 base, with 9 bases between. The data stem from a study of cytomegalovirus exposure and HLA in healthy donors. Turning to the study itself: Inside one of the first data releases sat 75 million to 100 million unique TCRs taken from HLA-typed donors. In terms of ancestry, the Caucasian-associated cluster contained roughly four fifths of the approximately 400 genotyped donors.

The study ran its PCR with 60 Vbeta and 13 Jbeta primers. Method: immunoSEQ multiplex PCR; TCRdb's copy keeps in-frame clones and lacks some. The sample has 200,000 or so clones, 82% seen once. Regarding the study as a whole: The availability of immune exposure information extended only to CMV serostatus. A missense variant in DCLRE1C was later tied to TCR beta V- and J-gene trimming.

The rearrangement joins TRBV2 to TRBJ1-1; no definite D call. Sequenced material: PBMCs. This clonotype was sampled from a boy aged 2 to 9 in good health and CMV-seronegative. The CDR3 protein is CASSEEAKNTEAFF. CDR3 DNA sequence: TGTGCCAGCAGTGAGGAGGCAAAGAACACTGAAGCTTTCTTT.